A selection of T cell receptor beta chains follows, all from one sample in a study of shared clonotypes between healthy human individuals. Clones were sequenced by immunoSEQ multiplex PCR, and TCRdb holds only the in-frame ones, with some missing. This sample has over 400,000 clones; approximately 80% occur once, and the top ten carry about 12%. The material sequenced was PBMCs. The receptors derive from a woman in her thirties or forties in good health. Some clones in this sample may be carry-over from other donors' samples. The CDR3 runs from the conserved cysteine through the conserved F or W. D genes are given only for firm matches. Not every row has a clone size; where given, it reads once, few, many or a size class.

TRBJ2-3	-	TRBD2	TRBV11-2	TGTGCCAGCAGCTTAGGGCCGGGACTAGCGGGAGATCGGACAGATACGCAGTATTTT	CASSLGPGLAGDRTDTQYF
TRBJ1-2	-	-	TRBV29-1	TGCAGCGTTGAGAACAATTCTAACTATGGCTACACCTTC	CSVENNSNYGYTF
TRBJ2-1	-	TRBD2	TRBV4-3	TGCGCCAGCAGCCAAGTTAGCGGGACGCGGAATGAGCAGTTCTTC	CASSQVSGTRNEQFF
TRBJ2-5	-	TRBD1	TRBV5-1	TGCGCCAGCAGCCCCGGGACAGGGCAAGAGACCCAGTACTTC	CASSPGTGQETQYF
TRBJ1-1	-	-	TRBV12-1	TGTGCCAGCAGCAGACCTGGCATCATGAACACTGAAGCTTTCTTT	CASSRPGIMNTEAFF
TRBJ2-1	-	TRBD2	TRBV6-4	TGTGCCAGCAGTGTTACCGGGACTAGCGGGAACAATGAGCAGTTCTTC	CASSVTGTSGNNEQFF
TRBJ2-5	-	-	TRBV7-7	TGTGCTAGCAGCCCGACGGGCCTTCTTTCAGAGACCCAGTACTTC	CASSPTGLLSETQYF
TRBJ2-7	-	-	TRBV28	TGTGCCAGCAGTTTAGGGTGGTCCAGAATGACTGGCGAGCAGTACTTC	CASSLGWSRMTGEQYF
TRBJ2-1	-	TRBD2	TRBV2	TGTGCTGGAACTAGCGGCTCATACAATGAGCAGTTCTTC	CAGTSGSYNEQFF
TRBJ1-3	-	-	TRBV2	TGTGCCAGCCGGTCGGTAGGGAGTATCGGAAACACCATATATTTT	CASRSVGSIGNTIYF
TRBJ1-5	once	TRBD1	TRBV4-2	TGTGCCAGCAGCCAGGAATCGGGACAGGGGAGAATAGGCAATCAGCCCCAGCATTTT	CASSQESGQGRIGNQPQHF
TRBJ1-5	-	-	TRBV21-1	TGTGCCAGCAGCAAACACCGGGACAGGGAAGGTCAGCCCCAGCATTTT	CASSKHRDREGQPQHF
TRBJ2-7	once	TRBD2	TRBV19	TGTGCCAGTAGTACGCGGGAGATTAGCGAGCAGTACTTC	CASSTREISEQYF